What follows describes a single T cell receptor (beta chain). Its target is unknown. These data belong to a study of OX40 agonist ivuxolimab in advanced cancers. Study in general: Prior anti-PD-1, anti-PD-L1 or anti-CTLA-4 therapy was allowed; roughly 40% had some. Notes on the study in general: At 0.1 to 3.0 mg/kg and by week 6, CD4+ and CD8+ T cells in the blood had expanded clonally.

The study sampled blood at baseline, cycle 4 day 1, and cycle 7 day 1. Data came from immunoSEQ multiplex PCR; TCRdb stores just in-frame clones and leaves some out. This sample has roughly 30,000 clones; roughly four fifths occur once, and the top ten carry 9.5% to 15%. The V and J ends lost 7 bases and 0 bases respectively, with 12 bases between them. The CDR3 totals 14 residues. Germline CDR1 and CDR2: LNHDA and SQIVND (reference sequence). This clonotype was obtained from an adult with an advanced solid tumor such as melanoma, head and neck, liver or kidney cancer. This specimen was CD4+ or CD8+ T cells sorted from blood, taken in a trial of the OX40 agonist ivuxolimab. The chain links TRBV19 to TRBJ1-1, with D perhaps TRBD1 (6 bases). CDR3 nucleotides: TGTGCCAGTAAGGGGGGGGTCGTGAACACTGAAGCTTTCTTT. This sequence encodes CASKGGVVNTEAFF.